This T cell receptor beta chain was captured in a study of blood T cells in healthy people across ages. Together with a sample-barcoded 5' primer, a J-beta primer mix was included in a second PCR lasting roughly 6 to 12 cycles. TCRdb recomputed calls from the 5' RACE reads with MiXCR, one row per CDR3 protein. The sample shows about 1,600,000 distinct CDR3 sequences, 35% to 45% of them seen only once. There are 14 residues in the CDR3. Germline assignment: CDR1 SGHRS and CDR2 YFSETQ. The trim removed 4 bases at V and 6 bases at J, leaving 6 bases unmatched. Regarding this clonotype: What it binds is not known.

The study, taken as a whole, reports: Relative to aged donors, long-lived donors carried more naive CD4+ cells and displayed higher diversity.

The receptor was derived from a woman between 18 and 29 years old in good health. The V call is TRBV5-1, the J call TRBJ2-3; 9 nucleotides match TRBD2. Sequences were obtained from blood. The CDR3 nucleotides are TGCGCCAGCAGCACCGGACTAGCGTGGGATACGCAGTATTTT. Translated, it gives CASSTGLAWDTQYF.